These 21 T cell receptor beta chains were all obtained from the same sample, sequenced in a study of CD8 T cells in ankylosing spondylitis. TCRdb recomputed calls from the 5' RACE reads with MiXCR, one row per CDR3 protein. The table has 40,000 to 55,000 distinct CDR3 sequences, roughly 7.4% seen once. The specimen sequenced was blood, either unsorted or a sorted T cell fraction (not recorded which). These receptors originate from a female donor with ankylosing spondylitis or in good health (not recorded which).

This clonotype showed up many times. V gene TRBV27 combines with J gene TRBJ2-7; TRBD1 matches 12 bases. The CDR3 has 16 amino acids. Germline V CDR1 and CDR2: MNHEY, SMNVEV (reference sequence). The J segment lost 4 bases and the V segment lost 7 bases, leaving 11 bases of the junction unmatched. In DNA form, the CDR3 reads TGTGCCAGCAAATGGTCCGGGACAGGGGGCTTATACGAGCAGTACTTC. Translation: CASKWSGTGGLYEQYF.

This clonotype was seen many times. This chain connects TRBV2 to TRBJ2-7; D is ambiguous. The CDR3 contains 15 residues. V was pared by 1 base and J by 1 base, with 11 bases between. Germline-derived CDR1 and CDR2 are SNHLY and FYNNEI. The CDR3 bases are TGTGCCAGCAGTGAAGGAACCGTAGGTTCCTACGAGCAGTACTTC. Translated, it gives CASSEGTVGSYEQYF.

This clonotype has ten or more counts. This chain uses TRBV5-1 with TRBJ2-1, with TRBD1 identical over 7 bases. This CDR3 has 16 amino acids. With 2 bases clipped from V and 2 bases from J, the junction kept 7 bases outside the gene matches. Germline assignment: CDR1 SGHRS and CDR2 YFSETQ. The CDR3 DNA follows: TGCGCCAGCAGCTTTGCAACCGGGACAGCCTACAATGAGCAGTTCTTC. This codes for CASSFATGTAYNEQFF.

As to this clonotype: A junction boundary mismatches the germline segment, possibly from a read error. The J gene is TRBJ2-1, the V gene TRBV11-1; 10 bases align to TRBD1. Germline V gene data show CDR1 as SGHAT and CDR2 as FQDESV (reference sequence). This CDR3 comprises 15 residues. This chain's CDR3 is CASSLGQGLYTEQFF. The CDR3 region has the DNA TGTGCCAGCAGCTTGGGACAGGGGCTCTACACTGAGCAGTTCTTC.

This clonotype has a count of ten or more. The chain uses TRBV5-1 and TRBJ2-2; D is uncertain. The CDR3 totals 13 residues. Looked up from germline, CDR1 is SGHRS and CDR2 is YFSETQ. Between the trimmed V and J ends, which lost 0 bases and 5 bases, there was a span of 5 bases. The CDR3, as DNA: TGCGCCAGCAGCTTGGGCGCGACCGGGGAGCTGTTTTTT. This translates into CASSLGATGELFF.

This clonotype was seen at least ten times. The chain uses TRBV20-1 and TRBJ1-5; 9 bases agree with TRBD1. The germline V gene encodes CDR1 DFQATT and CDR2 SNEGSKA (reference sequence). CDR3 length: 15 amino acids. J was trimmed by 9 bases and V by 3 bases; bases with no gene match: 12. CDR3 amino acids: CSARISQGALRPQHF. In nucleotides, the CDR3 is TGCAGTGCTAGGATTTCACAGGGGGCCTTAAGGCCCCAGCATTTT.

This clonotype has at least ten counts. J is TRBJ1-2 and V is TRBV18; the D gene is possibly TRBD1 (5 bases). Trimming shortened V by 3 bases and J by 5 bases, and 7 bases separated the two germline ends. The length of the CDR3 is 12 residues. The germline CDR1 and CDR2 sequences are KGHSH and LQKENI. The CDR3 spells CASSPDSYGYTF. In nucleotides, the CDR3 is TGTGCCAGCTCACCCGACAGTTATGGCTACACCTTC. The whole variable domain, filled in from reference TRBV18 and TRBJ1-2, reads NAGVMQNPRHLVRRRGQEARLRCSPMKGHSHVYWYRQLPEEGLKFMVYLQKENIIDESGMPKERFSAEFPKEGPSILRIQQVVRGDSAAYFCASSPDSYGYTFGSGTRLTVV.

Ten or more counts support this clonotype. This sequence joins TRBV18 and TRBJ1-1; D gene unclear. The CDR3 spans 12 residues. CDR1 is KGHSH, CDR2 LQKENI, per germline. V was shortened by 1 base and J by 6 bases, with 6 bases between the two germline ends. The CDR3 DNA sequence: TGTGCCAGCTCACCACGGCAGGCTGAAGCTTTCTTT. It yields the protein CASSPRQAEAFF.

This clonotype was observed many times. The chain is built from TRBV28 and TRBJ1-1, with D possibly matching TRBD1 (6 bases). The CDR3 has 15 residues. Germline CDR1 is MDHEN and CDR2 is SYDVKM. V lost 9 bases and J lost 1, with 18 bases in between. CDR3 in amino acids: CASTSGTFKNTEAFF. The CDR3 DNA sequence: TGTGCCAGTACCTCCGGGACATTTAAGAACACTGAAGCTTTCTTT. The complete variable domain, with remaining parts taken from reference TRBV28 and TRBJ1-1, reads DVKVTQSSRYLVKRTGEKVFLECVQDMDHENMFWYRQDPGLGLRLIYFSYDVKMKEKGDIPEGYSVSREKKERFSLILESASTNQTSMYLCASTSGTFKNTEAFFGQGTRLTVV.

This clonotype came up a few times. Germline and junction disagree at one end, which may indicate a read error. The gene calls are TRBV20-1 and TRBJ1-4; the match to TRBD1 covers 8 bases. Germline V gives CDR1 DFQATT, CDR2 SNEGSKA (reference sequence). The CDR3 contains 14 residues. This chain's CDR3 is CSAGETGVTEKLFF. In DNA form, the CDR3 reads TGCAGTGCTGGAGAGACAGGGGTGACTGAAAAACTGTTTTTT.

In its sample, this clonotype was seen many times. J is TRBJ2-2 and V is TRBV5-1; 8 nucleotides align to TRBD1. The ends lost 0 bases at V and 3 bases at J; junction bases unmatched: 4. Looked up from germline, CDR1 is SGHRS and CDR2 is YFSETQ. There are 16 residues in the CDR3. The CDR3 is CASSLADREDTGELFF. The CDR3 DNA reads TGCGCCAGCAGCTTGGCGGACAGGGAAGACACCGGGGAGCTGTTTTTT.

This clonotype was counted at least ten times. The chain has TRBV3-1 and TRBJ1-5; no clear D. The germline gives CDR1 LGHDT, CDR2 YNNKEL (reference sequence). There are 12 residues in the CDR3. Trimming stripped 2 bases from V and 6 bases from J, with 5 bases between. DNA for the CDR3: TGTGCCAGCAGCCAAATGGGTCAGCCCCAGCATTTT. Translating gives CASSQMGQPQHF.

This clonotype was recorded a few times. The chain couples TRBV20-1 to TRBJ1-5; 8 positions agree with TRBD1. This CDR3 contains 15 residues. CDR1 is DFQATT and CDR2 is SNEGSKA in the germline V gene (reference sequence). The ends lost 4 bases at V and 0 bases at J; junction bases unmatched: 5. CDR3 bases: TGCAGTGCTATACAGGGGGGATTTAGCAATCAGCCCCAGCATTTT. Its protein product is CSAIQGGFSNQPQHF.

In this sample, this clonotype turned up many times. The chain links TRBV5-1 to TRBJ2-7, with TRBD2 as a possible D gene (5 bases). There are 13 residues in the CDR3. The germline CDR1 and CDR2 sequences are SGHRS and YFSETQ. V lost 6 bases and J lost 0, with 10 bases in between. The CDR3 DNA sequence: TGCGCCAGCACCCTTGGGAGCTCCTACGAGCAGTACTTC. It specifies CASTLGSSYEQYF.

CDR3 sequence: CASSLFSLQVLRETQYF. As DNA, the CDR3 is TGTGCCAGCAGCTTATTTTCCCTCCAGGTTCTTAGGGAGACCCAGTACTTC. J is TRBJ2-5 and V is TRBV11-2; D unclear. Trimming left V 2 bases short and J 5 bases short, with 21 bases between. This CDR3 has 17 residues. The germline CDR1 and CDR2 sequences are SGHAT and FQNNGV.

In this sample, this clonotype is medium-sized. The chain recombines TRBV6-5 with TRBJ1-3, with 9 bases aligning to TRBD1. Trimming at V came to 6 bases and at J to 2 bases, leaving 5 bases not matched to a gene. CDR1 and CDR2 (germline): MNHEY, SVGAGI. CDR3 length: 15 residues. CDR3 residues: CASRPGTGTGNTIYF. CDR3 DNA sequence: TGTGCCAGCAGACCTGGGACAGGGACTGGAAACACCATATATTTT.

In this sample, this clonotype turned up many times. The rearrangement links TRBV5-1 to TRBJ2-1, with 8 positions matching TRBD2. Germline loops: CDR1 SGHRS, CDR2 YFSETQ. With V trimmed by 4 bases and J by 8 bases, 14 bases remained unmatched. The CDR3 extends over 16 amino acids. In DNA form, the CDR3 reads TGCGCCAGCAGCGATATAACCGGGACTAGGATCGATGAGCAGTTCTTC. Its protein is CASSDITGTRIDEQFF.

This clonotype has ten or more counts. The gene calls are TRBV5-1 and TRBJ2-3; 12 bases line up with TRBD1. The CDR3 is 15 amino acids. V lost 4 bases and J lost 4; bases outside the gene matches: 4. Per germline, CDR1 SGHRS and CDR2 YFSETQ. The CDR3 is CASSMGQGASDTQYF. The DNA for the CDR3 is TGCGCCAGCAGCATGGGACAGGGGGCGTCAGATACGCAGTATTTT.

In this sample, this clonotype turned up many times. The chain employs TRBV4-3 and TRBJ1-1; perhaps TRBD1 as D (5 bases). This CDR3 spans 16 amino acids. Per the germline V gene, CDR1 is LGHNA and CDR2 is YSLEER. Trimming took off 1 base at V and 0 bases at J, with 12 bases between the two ends. This CDR3 reads CASSQVGGMMNTEAFF. CDR3 DNA: TGCGCCAGCAGCCAAGTTGGGGGAATGATGAACACTGAAGCTTTCTTT.

This clonotype came up many times. The chain is built from TRBV29-1 and TRBJ1-1; the D is unclear. Trimming removed 2 bases from V and 0 bases from J, with 13 bases in between. Germline CDR1 SQVTM, CDR2 ANQGSEA. This CDR3 spans 15 amino acids. The DNA for the CDR3 is TGCAGCGTTGAAAGGCCAGCGGATATGAACACTGAAGCTTTCTTT. It codes for CSVERPADMNTEAFF.

The table lists this clonotype with many counts. This sequence may be a read error, since a much larger clone differs from it by one base. The CDR3, as DNA: TGCTGTGCTATAGATTGGGGTCTTCAGACAGATACGCAGTATTTT. Protein sequence: CCAIDWGLQTDTQYF. This rearrangement joins TRBV20-1 to TRBJ2-3, with D unresolved. Germline V gene lookup returns CDR1 DFQATT and CDR2 SNEGSKA (reference sequence). The CDR3 extends over 15 amino acids.